This T cell receptor (beta chain) came from a study of cytotoxic CD8 clonotypes in ibrutinib-treated CLL. The ends lost 2 bases at V and 2 bases at J; junction bases unmatched: 5. The V gene's germline CDR1 is SGHTA and CDR2 FQGNSA. This CDR3 has 16 residues. Here immunoSEQ multiplex PCR was the method, and the copy in TCRdb shows in-frame clones only, minus some. The table shows 50,000 to 60,000 clones, with less than 85% occurring only once. This sequence originates from a human donor with chronic lymphocytic leukemia. The gene calls are TRBV7-2 and TRBJ2-2; 7 bases align to TRBD1. Material: PBMCs, obtained after 24 months of ibrutinib treatment. The CDR3 loop reads CASSLTGTANTGELFF. The CDR3 DNA follows: TGTGCCAGCAGCTTAACCGGGACAGCAAACACCGGGGAGCTGTTTTTT.